The present T cell receptor (beta chain) was sequenced within a study of OX40 agonist ivuxolimab in advanced cancers. Turning to the study itself: Patients were given ivuxolimab, an antibody that agonizes OX40 (CD134). Among those enrolled, mean age was 60 years (range about 20 to 79) and 70% to 85% were male. Notes on the study in general: Among T cells, CD8+ cells averaged more expanded clones than CD4+ cells. Some of the lowest clonal expansion was seen in partial responders at 0.1-3.0 mg/kg.

Comments on this clone: The antigen remains undetermined.

The CDR3 covers 17 residues. The ends were cut back, 6 bases at V and 0 bases at J, with 18 bases in the middle. Germline CDR1 MDHEN, CDR2 SYDVKM. The table came from immunoSEQ multiplex PCR; TCRdb's copy has only in-frame clones and leaves some out. The repertoire holds tens of thousands of clones, about nine tenths seen once, with 4% to 5% in the top ten. This receptor was obtained from an adult with an advanced solid tumor such as melanoma, head and neck, liver or kidney cancer. The material sequenced was CD4+ or CD8+ T cells sorted from blood, taken in a trial of the OX40 agonist ivuxolimab. V and J are TRBV28 and TRBJ2-1; perhaps TRBD1 as D (5 bases). CDR3 amino acids: CASREWTQPSSYNEQFF. DNA of the CDR3: TGTGCCAGCAGGGAATGGACACAACCCAGCTCCTACAATGAGCAGTTCTTC.